Listed below are T cell receptor beta chains from one sample, sequenced in a study of blood T cell repertoires in COVID-19. The protocol was immunoSEQ multiplex PCR, while the TCRdb copy is restricted to in-frame clones and leaves out a portion. This table holds some 73,000 clones, roughly four fifths found once. The sequenced material came from peripheral blood. Every receptor here comes from a woman aged 55-69 years with acute or convalescent COVID-19. CDR3s include the opening cysteine and the closing phenylalanine or tryptophan. The order of the fields is D gene, J gene, V gene, clone size, CDR3 DNA, CDR3 protein. A D gene is named only where the DNA matches it firmly. The size of a clone is reported for some rows only, either as once, few or many, or as a class for expanded clones.

TRBD1 TRBJ2-1 TRBV5-1 NA TGCGCCAGCAGATTAGGTCCGGGACAGGGAAGCTACAATGAGCAGTTCTTC CASRLGPGQGSYNEQFF
NA TRBJ1-1 TRBV7-9 NA TGTGCCAGCAGCTTAGATGCGGGCCGGCGACCTGAAGCTTTCTTT CASSLDAGRRPEAFF
TRBD1 TRBJ2-7 TRBV5-6 NA TGTGCCAGCAGCTTGTACAGGGGGCAGTACGAGCAGTACTTC CASSLYRGQYEQYF
NA TRBJ1-5 TRBV12-3/TRBV12-4 NA TGTGCCAGCAGATTCGGGAGGCAGCCCCAGCATTTT CASRFGRQPQHF
NA TRBJ2-5 TRBV18 NA TGTGCCAGCTCACCACGAACTAGGCAAGAGACCCAGTACTTC CASSPRTRQETQYF
TRBD1 TRBJ2-7 TRBV5-1 NA TGCGCCAGCAGCTTCGGACAGGACTACGAGCAGTACTTC CASSFGQDYEQYF
NA TRBJ2-1 TRBV12-3/TRBV12-4 NA TGTGCCAGCAGCCCCAGTCATATCTTCTTC CASSPSHIFF
TRBD2 TRBJ2-1 TRBV27 NA TGTGCCAGCAGTTTAAATGCGGGAGTAGGAAATGAGCAGTTCTTC CASSLNAGVGNEQFF
NA TRBJ1-4 TRBV3-1/TRBV3-2 NA TGTGCCAGCAGCCAAGATGAGTTCGCAACTAATGAAAAACTGTTTTTT CASSQDEFATNEKLFF
NA TRBJ2-5 TRBV5-1 NA TGCGCCAGCAGCCGGGTGGAGGGAGAGACCCAGTACTTC CASSRVEGETQYF
TRBD1 TRBJ1-5 TRBV6-2/TRBV6-3 few TGTGCCAGCAGTTACAGACAGGGGGGTCAGCCCCAGCATTTT CASSYRQGGQPQHF
NA TRBJ1-2 TRBV28 few TGTGCCAGTGGCTTTAGACATGGTGGGGGCTACACCTTC CASGFRHGGGYTF
NA TRBJ1-1 TRBV19 NA TGTGCCAGTACCACTTTTTGGGGGGAGAACACTGAAGCTTTCTTT CASTTFWGENTEAFF
NA TRBJ1-6 TRBV28 few TGTGCCAGCAGTTTAATAAGGACGATAAGGGGTAATTCACCCCTCCACTTT CASSLIRTIRGNSPLHF
NA TRBJ1-5 TRBV28 NA TGTGCCAGCAGTATCGGCGGAGGGAACAATCAGCCCCAGCATTTT CASSIGGGNNQPQHF
NA TRBJ1-2 TRBV5-1 NA TGCGCCAGCAGCTTGAACCTAGATAACTATGGCTACACCTTC CASSLNLDNYGYTF
NA TRBJ1-1 TRBV2 NA TGTGCCAGCAGTGATTATGAAGCTTTCTTT CASSDYEAFF
NA TRBJ1-3 TRBV5-1 NA TGCGCCAGCAGCTTGATTCTGAGGGTCAAGTACGCGGGAAACACCATATATTTT CASSLILRVKYAGNTIYF
NA TRBJ1-2 TRBV5-1 NA TGCGCCAGCAGCTTGTCTCTGAACACCGGCTACACCTTC CASSLSLNTGYTF
TRBD1 TRBJ2-7 TRBV9 NA TGTGCCAGCAGCTTAAGACAGGGGGCCTACGAGCAGTACTTC CASSLRQGAYEQYF
TRBD1 TRBJ1-6 TRBV5-4 NA TGTGCCAGCAGCTTGGGGGACAGGGGGCTTTCACCCCTCCACTTT CASSLGDRGLSPLHF
TRBD1 TRBJ1-2 TRBV18 NA TGTGCCAGCTCACGGGGGACAGGACCTAACTATGGCTACACCTTC CASSRGTGPNYGYTF
TRBD1 TRBJ1-1 TRBV28 NA TGTGCCAGCAGTCCCCTCCTTTCACAGGGGGGCACTGAAGCTTTCTTT CASSPLLSQGGTEAFF
NA TRBJ2-2 TRBV21-1 NA TGTGCCAGCAGCAAAGTTGTAGGGACAGGGTTCACAGAGACGAACACCGGGGAGCTGTTTTTT CASSKVVGTGFTETNTGELFF
NA TRBJ1-6 TRBV27 NA TGTGCCAGCCGGAAGAGCCTTGGGGCCGCTTCACCCCTCCACTTT CASRKSLGAASPLHF
TRBD1 TRBJ2-2 TRBV30 few TGTGCCTGTCCGGATGGGGACAGTAACACCGGGGAGCTGTTTTTT CACPDGDSNTGELFF
NA TRBJ1-3 TRBV6-5 NA TGTGCCAGCAGTACGAGCTCTGGAAACACCATATATTTT CASSTSSGNTIYF
NA TRBJ1-1 TRBV4-2 NA TGTGCCAGCAGCCAAGAAACTACCGCCACTGAAGCTTTCTTT CASSQETTATEAFF
TRBD1 TRBJ2-7 TRBV5-5 few TGTGCCAGCAGCCCTTGGACAGGGAGGTCCGAGCAGTACTTC CASSPWTGRSEQYF
TRBD1 TRBJ1-2 TRBV13 NA TGTGCCAGCAGCACCCGACAGGGGTACGGCTACACCTTC CASSTRQGYGYTF
NA TRBJ2-1 TRBV2 NA TGTGCCAGCCGTGGACAGTCGTTTAATGAGCAGTTCTTC CASRGQSFNEQFF
TRBD2 TRBJ2-1 TRBV28 NA TGTGCCAGCAAAACTAGCGGGGGAGGTAACAATGAGCAGTTCTTC CASKTSGGGNNEQFF
NA TRBJ1-3 TRBV20-1 NA TGCAGTGCTAGTCCGTTGGGTCGCGGGTCCTCTGGAAACACCATATATTTT CSASPLGRGSSGNTIYF
NA TRBJ1-2 TRBV18 NA TGTGCCAGCTCACCGTCTTATGGCTACACCTTC CASSPSYGYTF
NA TRBJ1-1 TRBV30 NA TGTGCCTGGACTCAACTTGGGCCATCTGAAGCTTTCTTT CAWTQLGPSEAFF
TRBD1 TRBJ1-1 TRBV7-2 NA TGTGCCAGCAGCTTAGGCCCACAGGGGCGGACTGAAGCTTTCTTT CASSLGPQGRTEAFF
NA TRBJ2-1 TRBV24-1 NA TGTGCCACCAGTCGAAGCGGAGGCTCCTACAATGAGCAGTTCTTC CATSRSGGSYNEQFF
TRBD2 TRBJ2-5 TRBV7-3 few TGTGCCAGCGCTGAGCTTGGGACTAGCGAAGCCCAGTACTTC CASAELGTSEAQYF
TRBD1 TRBJ2-1 TRBV4-1 once TGCGCCAGCAGCCGCGGGACAGGCTACAATGAGCAGTTCTTC CASSRGTGYNEQFF
TRBD1 TRBJ1-5 TRBV10-3 NA TGTGCCATCAGTAAATATCCGGGACAGGGTAAGATTGGGCCCCAGCATTTT CAISKYPGQGKIGPQHF
TRBD1 TRBJ1-3 TRBV6-5 once TGTGCCAGCAGTTACTCCACAGGGGCCCGTGGAAACACCATATATTTT CASSYSTGARGNTIYF
NA TRBJ1-1 TRBV6-5 NA TGTGCCAGCAGTTACCAGGGCTACACTGAAGCTTTCTTT CASSYQGYTEAFF
NA TRBJ1-6 TRBV27 NA TGTGCCAGCAGTTTAAGGAGGTCCTATAATTCACCCCTCCACTTT CASSLRRSYNSPLHF
TRBD1 TRBJ1-6 TRBV19 NA TGTGCCAGTAGACCGGGACAGGGAGGACCCCTCCACTTT CASRPGQGGPLHF
TRBD1 TRBJ2-7 TRBV19 NA TGTGCCAGTAGTCTCGGGACAGGGTTATACGAGCAGTACTTC CASSLGTGLYEQYF